This TCR beta chain was retrieved from a study of yellow fever vaccine responses in identical twins. V lost 0 bases and J lost 3, with 8 bases in between. The CDR3 loop spans 14 amino acids. Germline CDR1 reads MGHRA; CDR2 reads YSYEKL. TCRdb passed the RT-PCR reads through MiXCR, listing each CDR3 protein once. The table lists some 4,000 distinct CDR3 sequences, approximately 84% of them singletons, with about 2.6% in the top ten. This receptor was obtained from a woman under 30 who received the yellow fever vaccine. The sample consisted of T cells from blood (PBMCs), unsorted or a sorted subset (not recorded which), taken before or after yellow fever vaccination (not recorded which). The rearrangement joins TRBV4-1 to TRBJ2-5, with D unclear. Here the CDR3 reads CASSQDRHEETQYF. The CDR3 DNA follows: TGCGCCAGCAGCCAAGATCGTCACGAAGAGACCCAGTACTTC.